This T cell receptor (beta chain) comes out of a study of CD8+CD57+ T cells in acquired aplastic anemia. Across the study: Sorting CD4+ and CD8+ cells gave DNA averaging approximately 3 ug. Healthy donors averaged roughly 11 million reads for CD4+ cells.

Concerning this clonotype: Its antigen is unidentified.

Study-wide points: Under 35 was the count of CD8+ CDR3 sequences that patients shared with controls. Patients were compared with controls for CD8+ Simpson's diversity, and no significant difference emerged.

TCR beta VDJ combinations and CDR3 sequences were profiled from genomic DNA. TCRdb analysed the reads with MiXCR anew, one entry per CDR3 protein. The sample has about 190,000 distinct CDR3 sequences; 54% are singletons. CDR3 size: 15 residues. CDR1 is MDHEN and CDR2 is SYDVKM in the germline V gene. V lost 6 bases to trimming and J lost 2 bases, with 17 bases between them. The source of this sequence is a human donor in good health, serving as a control. The chain uses TRBV28 and TRBJ2-7; D possibly corresponds to TRBD2 (7 bases). Sequenced: sorted CD4+, CD8+, or CD8+CD57+ T cells (not recorded which) from PBMCs. Here the CDR3 reads CASSSQWGGTYEQYF. The CDR3 DNA reads TGTGCCAGCAGCTCCCAATGGGGGGGCACCTACGAGCAGTACTTC.